Below, 15 T cell receptor beta chains from the same sample are listed, as sequenced in a study of vaccination effects on CD4 cells after COVID-19. After expansion with viral peptide pools in the ViraFEST assay, antigen-specific CD4+ T cells were sequenced. At the end of about 9 days of culture, CD4+ T cells were isolated. Each person got two doses of an mRNA SARS-CoV-2 vaccine, BNT162b2 or mRNA-1273. What these receptors recognize is not known. Sequenced by immunoSEQ multiplex PCR; TCRdb stores in-frame clones only, minus some. The profile shows roughly 24,000 clones, 81% of them singletons. Specimen: CD4+ T cells from PBMCs cultured with SARS-CoV-2 spike peptides, collected after COVID-19 vaccination. These receptors all come from a human donor who received a COVID-19 vaccine. Some clones in this sample may be carry-over from other donors' samples.

This rearrangement joins TRBV18 to TRBJ2-7, with 7 bases that match TRBD1. CDR3 length equals 14 residues. Trimming cost V 3 bases and J 7 bases; bases outside gene matches: 9. Germline V gene lookup returns CDR1 KGHSH and CDR2 LQKENI. The CDR3 nucleotides are TGTGCCAGCTCACCTGGGACAGCCTCGAGTGAGCAGTACGTC. It encodes CASSPGTASSEQYV.

This chain connects TRBV6-4 to TRBJ1-6; a weak D match, TRBD1 (6 bases). There are 14 residues in the CDR3. Germline CDR1 is MRHNA and CDR2 is SNTAGT. Trimming cost V 6 bases and J 8 bases, with 14 bases left between them. Here the CDR3 DNA reads TGTGCCAGCAGCCGGGACAATCGGGATTCACCCCTCCACTTT. Its translation is CASSRDNRDSPLHF.

This rearrangement joins TRBV7-3 to TRBJ1-1; 8 bases align to TRBD1. Germline V gene sequence: CDR1 SGHTA, CDR2 FQGTGA. The V gene end was trimmed by 5 bases and the J gene end by 3 bases; junction bases not matched to a gene: 5. This CDR3 is built from 14 residues. The CDR3 loop reads CASSGQGFDTEAFF. CDR3 nucleotides: TGTGCCAGCAGCGGACAGGGTTTCGACACTGAAGCTTTCTTT.

The J gene is TRBJ1-4, the V gene TRBV24-1; D gene unclear. Germline assignment: CDR1 KGHDR and CDR2 SFDVKD. V gave up 5 bases and J gave up 6 bases, with 9 bases separating them. The CDR3 runs to 13 residues. The CDR3 DNA follows: TGTGCCACCAGTGGGGATGGGTATGAAAAACTGTTTTTT. Translation: CATSGDGYEKLFF.

This clone appeared a few times. The V and J genes are TRBV5-1 and TRBJ1-2; perhaps TRBD1 as D (5 bases). Per the germline V gene, CDR1 is SGHRS and CDR2 is YFSETQ. The V and J ends lost 0 bases and 4 bases respectively, with 10 bases between them. The CDR3 sequence is 14 residues long. The CDR3 DNA follows: TGCGCCAGCAGCTTGGAGCCGGGGCGCTATGGCTACACCTTC. Translating it yields CASSLEPGRYGYTF.

The gene calls are TRBV7-2 and TRBJ2-3, with 7 bases matching TRBD1. The CDR3 runs to 16 residues. The germline gives CDR1 SGHTA, CDR2 FQGNSA. The V and J ends lost 1 base and 0 bases, in that order; junction bases with no gene match: 4. For the CDR3, the DNA is TGTGCCAGCAGCTTAGAGGGGGCACTTAGCACAGATACGCAGTATTTT. Encoded protein: CASSLEGALSTDTQYF.

The gene calls are TRBV18 and TRBJ1-2; 9 bases fit TRBD1. V lost 4 bases, J lost 0 bases, and 3 bases stayed unmatched. The CDR3 is 15 amino acids. The germline gives CDR1 KGHSH, CDR2 LQKENI. The CDR3 loop is CASSQGQGTNYGYTF. CDR3 DNA sequence: TGTGCCAGCTCACAGGGACAGGGCACTAACTATGGCTACACCTTC.

The chain recombines TRBV6-1 with TRBJ2-7, with 10 nucleotides matching TRBD1. This CDR3 contains 15 residues. V dropped 0 bases and J dropped 3; count of bases not matched to a gene: 2. CDR1 and CDR2 (germline): MNHNS, SASEGT. CDR3 DNA: TGTGCCAGCAGTGAAGCCGGGACAGGGGTCTACGAGCAGTACGTC. Its protein is CASSEAGTGVYEQYV.

The chain carries TRBV30 and TRBJ1-4; D call uncertain. Germline CDR1 GTSNPN, CDR2 SVGIG (reference sequence). The CDR3 totals 13 residues. The V end lost 1 base, the J end lost 4 bases, and 7 bases lay between the germline ends. CDR3 sequence (DNA): TGTGCCTGGAGTGGTCAGGTTAATGAAAAACTGTTTTTT. This encodes CAWSGQVNEKLFF.

The rearrangement uses TRBV2 and TRBJ1-2; 9 bases match TRBD1. The CDR3 runs to 17 residues. CDR1 is SNHLY and CDR2 is FYNNEI in the germline V gene. Trimming removed 3 bases from V and 4 bases from J; junction bases left unmatched: 12. The CDR3 DNA follows: TGTGCCAGCAGTGATTTTTTTCGGGGGACAGGGAGCTATGGCTACACCTTC. Protein sequence: CASSDFFRGTGSYGYTF.

This chain's CDR3 is CASSLATTDTQYF. CDR3 sequence (DNA): TGTGCCAGCAGCTTAGCTACCACAGATACGCAGTATTTT. This rearrangement joins TRBV7-9 to TRBJ2-3, with D unclear. The CDR3 runs 13 residues. V lost 0 bases to trimming and J lost 2 bases, with 3 bases between them. Per the germline V gene, CDR1 is SEHNR and CDR2 is FQNEAQ (reference sequence).

The chain has TRBV18 and TRBJ2-3; 8 positions match TRBD1. Losses at the gene ends were 5 bases for V and 2 bases for J; bases not matched to a gene: 9. CDR3 size: 16 residues. Germline-derived CDR1 and CDR2 are KGHSH and LQKENI. CDR3: CASSGQGQLNTDTQYF. In DNA form, the CDR3 reads TGTGCCAGCTCAGGACAGGGACAGCTAAACACAGATACGCAGTATTTT.

This sequence joins TRBV4-1 and TRBJ1-2; D remains ambiguous. Germline-derived CDR1 and CDR2 are MGHRA and YSYEKL. V lost 1 base to trimming and J lost 5 bases, with 17 bases between them. The CDR3 has 16 residues. CDR3 bases: TGCGCCAGCAGCCAAGTCCCACTCACGGCGACTTATGGCTACACCTTC. Encoded protein: CASSQVPLTATYGYTF.

The rearrangement uses TRBV11-2 and TRBJ1-6; perhaps TRBD1 as D (6 bases). The CDR3 contains 16 residues. V lost 6 bases, J lost 0 bases, and 12 bases lay in between. CDR1 and CDR2 (germline): SGHAT, FQNNGV. CDR3 region: CASSYRAGSYNSPLHF. In DNA form, the CDR3 reads TGTGCCAGCAGTTACAGGGCTGGCTCCTATAATTCACCCCTCCACTTT.

This clone has only a few counts. The chain recombines TRBV5-1 with TRBJ1-1; the D gene is possibly TRBD1 (6 bases). Germline-derived CDR1 and CDR2 are SGHRS and YFSETQ. Trimming cost V 2 bases and J 0 bases, with 11 bases left between them. There are 15 residues in the CDR3. For the CDR3, the DNA is TGCGCCAGCAGCTTTTACGGGGGCTTGAACACTGAAGCTTTCTTT. Protein sequence: CASSFYGGLNTEAFF.